Listed below are T cell receptor beta chains from one sample, sequenced in a study of blood T cell repertoires in COVID-19. Sequencing was performed with immunoSEQ multiplex PCR; in TCRdb, only in-frame clones are kept and a portion is missing. There are 110,000 to 150,000 clones in the sample; more than 75% occur only once, and around 5% lies in the top ten. The specimen sequenced was peripheral blood. The receptors derive from a human donor in a cohort sampled during active COVID-19. Both conserved end residues are part of each CDR3. A D gene is named only where the DNA matches it firmly. Size is omitted from some rows. Given values are once, few, many or a class for expanded clones.

NA	TRBV12-3/TRBV12-4	once	TRBJ2-5	CASSSEEETQYF	TGTGCCAGCAGTAGCGAGGAAGAGACCCAGTACTTC
TRBD2	TRBV3-1/TRBV3-2	NA	TRBJ2-5	CASSQRLAGQSETQYF	TGTGCCAGCAGCCAGAGGCTAGCGGGCCAAAGCGAGACCCAGTACTTC
TRBD2	TRBV19	NA	TRBJ2-1	CASSIVGGMASSYNEQFF	TGTGCCAGTAGTATAGTGGGGGGGATGGCGAGCTCCTACAATGAGCAGTTCTTC
NA	TRBV6-6	NA	TRBJ2-1	CASSYPRGGQDEQFF	TGTGCCAGCAGTTACCCCCGCGGAGGGCAGGATGAGCAGTTCTTC
NA	TRBV28	NA	TRBJ2-3	CASRSGGAGAPTDTQYF	TGTGCCAGCAGGTCAGGGGGAGCGGGGGCCCCCACAGATACGCAGTATTTT
NA	TRBV27	once	TRBJ2-7	CASSPSRYEQYF	TGTGCCAGCAGTCCCTCGCGGTACGAGCAGTACTTC
NA	TRBV19	NA	TRBJ1-1	CASGVVSGVNTEAFF	TGTGCCAGTGGAGTAGTAAGCGGGGTGAACACTGAAGCTTTCTTT
TRBD2	TRBV24-1	once	TRBJ2-3	CATSIAGVQDTQYF	TGTGCCACCAGTATAGCGGGAGTTCAAGATACGCAGTATTTT
NA	TRBV5-1	few	TRBJ2-7	CASSLSLDNEQYF	TGCGCCAGCAGCTTGTCTCTTGACAACGAGCAGTACTTC
NA	TRBV15	NA	TRBJ1-6	CATSIRGRLIGSPLHF	TGTGCCACCAGCATCAGGGGTCGGCTGATCGGTTCACCCCTCCACTTT
TRBD1	TRBV6-5	NA	TRBJ1-1	CASSWGQTPMNTEAFF	TGTGCCAGCAGTTGGGGACAGACTCCTATGAACACTGAAGCTTTCTTT
NA	TRBV2	NA	TRBJ2-3	CASSSTGTQYF	TGTGCCAGCAGTTCGACAGGAACGCAGTATTTT
TRBD1	TRBV18	NA	TRBJ2-1	CASSPRTGWLDNEQFF	TGTGCCAGCTCACCCAGGACAGGGTGGTTGGACAATGAGCAGTTCTTC
TRBD2	TRBV27	NA	TRBJ2-1	CASSLEMSGSTYNEQFF	TGTGCCAGCAGTTTAGAAATGAGCGGGAGCACCTACAATGAGCAGTTCTTC
NA	TRBV10-2	NA	TRBJ1-1	CASSESVRVMTEAFF	TGCGCCAGCAGTGAGTCCGTCCGGGTGATGACTGAAGCTTTCTTT
NA	TRBV5-1	NA	TRBJ2-5	CASSGGWGDSQETQYF	TGCGCCAGCAGCGGGGGTTGGGGGGACAGTCAAGAGACCCAGTACTTC
TRBD1	TRBV9	NA	TRBJ2-3	CASSVGIQGVATDTQYF	TGTGCCAGCAGCGTAGGCATCCAGGGGGTTGCAACAGATACGCAGTATTTT
NA	TRBV9	NA	TRBJ2-5	CASSVAGGIQETQYF	TGTGCCAGCAGCGTAGCCGGGGGAATACAAGAGACCCAGTACTTC
NA	TRBV6-1	NA	TRBJ1-2	CASSETQGYGYTF	TGTGCCAGCAGTGAAACCCAGGGGTATGGCTACACCTTC
NA	TRBV5-1	NA	TRBJ1-4	CASSLGQEANEKLFF	TGCGCCAGCAGCTTGGGGCAGGAAGCTAATGAAAAACTGTTTTTT
NA	TRBV18	NA	TRBJ2-5	CASSPAGQETQYF	TGTGCCAGCTCACCTGCAGGGCAAGAGACCCAGTACTTC
NA	TRBV6-1	NA	TRBJ2-7	CASSEPGLQYEQYF	TGTGCCAGCAGTGAGCCGGGACTCCAATACGAGCAGTACTTC
TRBD1	TRBV5-1	few	TRBJ1-6	CASRTGNSPLHF	TGCGCCAGCAGGACAGGGAATTCACCCCTCCACTTT
TRBD2	TRBV2	NA	TRBJ2-5	CASSVGGGLQETQYF	TGTGCCAGCAGTGTGGGCGGGGGGCTCCAAGAGACCCAGTACTTC
TRBD1	TRBV2	NA	TRBJ1-5	CASSRTGGAQPQHF	TGTGCCAGCAGTCGGACAGGGGGCGCCCAGCCCCAGCATTTT
TRBD1	TRBV6-5	NA	TRBJ1-6	CASSYETGSNSPLHF	TGTGCCAGCAGTTACGAGACAGGGTCAAATTCACCCCTCCACTTT
TRBD1	TRBV27	NA	TRBJ2-1	CASRRTGPSYNEQFF	TGTGCCAGCAGACGGACAGGGCCCTCCTACAATGAGCAGTTCTTC
NA	TRBV3-1/TRBV3-2	NA	TRBJ2-1	CASSPRWERNVEQFF	TGTGCCAGCAGCCCCAGGTGGGAGAGGAATGTTGAGCAGTTCTTC
TRBD1	TRBV29-1	NA	TRBJ2-7	CSVVGQGVTYEQYF	TGCAGCGTTGTGGGGCAGGGGGTAACCTACGAGCAGTACTTC
NA	TRBV19	NA	TRBJ1-1	CASSRNTEAFF	TGTGCCAGTAGCAGGAACACTGAAGCTTTCTTT
TRBD2	TRBV2	once	TRBJ2-1	CASNGLAGADNEQFF	TGTGCCAGCAATGGACTAGCGGGGGCCGACAATGAGCAGTTCTTC
TRBD1	TRBV12-5	once	TRBJ1-5	CASGLEGAPGQPQHF	TGTGCTAGTGGTTTGGAGGGGGCGCCGGGTCAGCCCCAGCATTTT
TRBD1	TRBV4-1	NA	TRBJ2-1	CASSQVDRVGDEQFF	TGCGCCAGCAGCCAAGTGGACAGGGTTGGGGATGAGCAGTTCTTC
NA	TRBV11-2	NA	TRBJ2-2	CASSFRGDTPGELFF	TGTGCCAGCAGCTTTCGCGGGGATACCCCCGGGGAGCTGTTTTTT
TRBD2	TRBV28	NA	TRBJ2-3	CASSIGLAGGATQYF	TGTGCCAGCAGCATAGGACTAGCGGGAGGAGCTACGCAGTATTTT
NA	TRBV6-6	NA	TRBJ2-2	CASSLQGTNTGELFF	TGTGCCAGCAGCCTACAGGGAACGAACACCGGGGAGCTGTTTTTT
TRBD2	TRBV2	NA	TRBJ2-1	CASSESSLAGSYNEQFF	TGTGCCAGCAGTGAAAGCTCCCTAGCGGGGTCGTACAATGAGCAGTTCTTC
NA	TRBV5-1	NA	TRBJ1-5	CASSPGEWDGQPQHF	TGCGCCAGCAGTCCAGGGGAGTGGGATGGTCAGCCCCAGCATTTT
NA	TRBV3-1/TRBV3-2	NA	TRBJ1-3	CASTAQGGAGNTIYF	TGTGCCAGCACCGCTCAAGGAGGGGCTGGAAACACCATATATTTT
NA	TRBV3-1/TRBV3-2	NA	TRBJ1-5	CASSQDRGRQPQHF	TGTGCCAGCAGCCAAGACAGGGGAAGGCAGCCCCAGCATTTT
NA	TRBV4-1	NA	TRBJ1-4	CASSRTATNEKLFF	TGCGCCAGCAGCCGGACAGCAACTAATGAAAAACTGTTTTTT
NA	TRBV5-1	NA	TRBJ2-3	CASSLARGVTDTQYF	TGCGCCAGCAGCTTGGCTAGAGGAGTCACAGATACGCAGTATTTT
TRBD1	TRBV6-6	NA	TRBJ1-4	CASSPGQASTNEKLFF	TGTGCCAGCAGTCCGGGACAGGCATCAACTAATGAAAAACTGTTTTTT
NA	TRBV30	once	TRBJ1-1	CAWTKQGNTEAFF	TGTGCCTGGACCAAGCAGGGGAACACTGAAGCTTTCTTT
NA	TRBV11-3	once	TRBJ2-2	CASSFALRVTGELFF	TGTGCCAGCAGCTTTGCCCTCAGGGTCACCGGGGAGCTGTTTTTT
NA	TRBV7-9	once	TRBJ1-1	CASSFRTGLGNTEAFF	TGTGCCAGCAGCTTCCGAACAGGGCTCGGGAACACTGAAGCTTTCTTT
TRBD1	TRBV5-1	NA	TRBJ2-5	CASGWQGVVRQETQYF	TGCGCCAGTGGCTGGCAGGGGGTAGTTCGGCAAGAGACCCAGTACTTC
TRBD1	TRBV28	NA	TRBJ1-1	CASSPGTGLSEAFF	TGTGCCAGCAGCCCCGGGACAGGGTTGTCTGAAGCTTTCTTT